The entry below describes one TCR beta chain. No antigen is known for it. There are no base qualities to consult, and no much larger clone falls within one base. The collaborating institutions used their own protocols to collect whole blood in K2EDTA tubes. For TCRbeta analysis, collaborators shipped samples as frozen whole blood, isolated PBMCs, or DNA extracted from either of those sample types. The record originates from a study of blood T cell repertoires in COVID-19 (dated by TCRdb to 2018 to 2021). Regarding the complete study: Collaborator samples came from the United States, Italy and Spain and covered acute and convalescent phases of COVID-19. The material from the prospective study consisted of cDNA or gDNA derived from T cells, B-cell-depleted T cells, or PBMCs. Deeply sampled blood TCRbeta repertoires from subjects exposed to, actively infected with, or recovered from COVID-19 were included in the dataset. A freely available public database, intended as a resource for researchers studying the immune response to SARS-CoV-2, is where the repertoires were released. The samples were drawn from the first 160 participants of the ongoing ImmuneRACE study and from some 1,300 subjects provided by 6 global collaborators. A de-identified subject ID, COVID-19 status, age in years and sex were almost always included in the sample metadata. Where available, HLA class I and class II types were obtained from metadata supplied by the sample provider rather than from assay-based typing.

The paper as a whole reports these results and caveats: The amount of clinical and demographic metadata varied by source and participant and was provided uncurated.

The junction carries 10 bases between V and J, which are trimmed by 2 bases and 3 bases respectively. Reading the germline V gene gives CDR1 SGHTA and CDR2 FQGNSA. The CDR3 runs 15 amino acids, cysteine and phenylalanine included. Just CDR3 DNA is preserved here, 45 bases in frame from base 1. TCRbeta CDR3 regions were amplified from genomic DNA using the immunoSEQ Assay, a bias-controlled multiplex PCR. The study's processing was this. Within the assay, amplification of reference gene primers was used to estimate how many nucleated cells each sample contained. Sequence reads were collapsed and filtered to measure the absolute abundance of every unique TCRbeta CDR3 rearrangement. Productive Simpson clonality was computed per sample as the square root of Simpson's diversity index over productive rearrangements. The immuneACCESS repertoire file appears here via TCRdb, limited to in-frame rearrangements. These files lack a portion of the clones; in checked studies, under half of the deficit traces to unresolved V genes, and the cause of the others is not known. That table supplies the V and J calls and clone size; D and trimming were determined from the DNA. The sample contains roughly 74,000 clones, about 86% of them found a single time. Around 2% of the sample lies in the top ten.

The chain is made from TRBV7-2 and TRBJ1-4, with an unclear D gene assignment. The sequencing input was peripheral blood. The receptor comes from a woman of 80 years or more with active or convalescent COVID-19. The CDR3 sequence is CASSLYNGPNEKLFF. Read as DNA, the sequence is TGTGCCAGCAGCTTATATAACGGTCCTAATGAAAAACTGTTTTTT.